This record concerns one T cell receptor (beta chain) sequence. Its antigen is still unknown. This entry belongs to a study of a mutant IDH1 vaccine in newly diagnosed glioma. Study as a whole: The treated group averaged approximately 42 years old and was around 60% male, roughly 38% female. Visit V12 was conducted at week 35 as the safety follow-up. Visit V13 came later, at week 47.

Generated by immunoSEQ multiplex PCR, the TCRdb table keeps only in-frame clones and is missing some. The sample contains tens of thousands of clones, 60% to 85% of which appear only once. This CDR3 comprises 14 residues. V lost 1 base and J 2 bases, leaving 6 bases between the germline ends. Germline values: CDR1 SEHNR, CDR2 FQNEAQ (reference sequence). Described time point: week 35, safety follow-up. It was 300 ug of mutant IDH1 20-mer peptide that made up each vaccine dose, given with topical imiquimod. This specimen consisted of PBMCs, obtained from a glioma patient whose treatment included an IDH1 peptide vaccine. The clonotype originates from a man aged 40-49 years with glioma. This sequence joins TRBV7-9 and TRBJ2-1; D is tentatively TRBD1 or TRBD2 (5 bases each). The CDR3 protein is CASSLGDPYNEQFF. CDR3 nucleotide sequence: TGTGCCAGCAGCTTAGGGGACCCCTACAATGAGCAGTTCTTC.